This is a list of T cell receptor beta chains from one sample in a study of T cell responses to AZD1222 COVID-19 vaccine. This table comes from immunoSEQ multiplex PCR, and its TCRdb copy is limited to in-frame clones, with some not included. The top ten clones hold approximately 4% of a sample with 150,000 to 200,000 clones, 85% to 90% of them seen once. The specimen comprised peripheral blood, sampled 28 days after the second dose of the MenACWY control vaccine. Receptor source: an adult who received the MenACWY meningococcal vaccine as a control. Each CDR3 is given with its conserved first and last residue. The order of the fields is J gene, D gene, V gene, clone size, CDR3 DNA, CDR3 protein. The D gene is left open where the match is weak. The size field is filled for only some rows; it gives once, few, many or a size class.

J gene: TRBJ1-5
D gene: -
V gene: TRBV5-1
clone size: -
CDR3 DNA: TGCGACAGCAGCATAGATCTCAGTAGCAATCAGCCCCAGCATTTT
CDR3 protein: CDSSIDLSSNQPQHF

J gene: TRBJ1-2
D gene: TRBD1
V gene: TRBV30
clone size: -
CDR3 DNA: TGTGCCTGGAGTGTACGGAGGGACAGGGACTATGGCTACACCTTC
CDR3 protein: CAWSVRRDRDYGYTF

J gene: TRBJ1-2
D gene: -
V gene: TRBV6-1
clone size: few
CDR3 DNA: TGTGCCAGCAGTGAACGTGGGTATGGCGGCTACACCTTC
CDR3 protein: CASSERGYGGYTF

J gene: TRBJ2-3
D gene: -
V gene: TRBV10-3
clone size: few
CDR3 DNA: TGTGCCATCAGCCCGCGGGTTAGGGATACGCAGTATTTT
CDR3 protein: CAISPRVRDTQYF

J gene: TRBJ2-1
D gene: -
V gene: TRBV18
clone size: -
CDR3 DNA: TGTGCCAGCTCGTCAAGACAGTACTCCTACAATGAGCAGTTCTTC
CDR3 protein: CASSSRQYSYNEQFF

J gene: TRBJ2-3
D gene: -
V gene: TRBV28
clone size: -
CDR3 DNA: TGTGCCAGCAGACCTCCGACGGTTTATACGCAGTATTTT
CDR3 protein: CASRPPTVYTQYF

J gene: TRBJ2-7
D gene: -
V gene: TRBV28
clone size: -
CDR3 DNA: TGTGCCAGCAGTTTCCTTAATAAAGAAGAGCAGTACTTC
CDR3 protein: CASSFLNKEEQYF

J gene: TRBJ2-7
D gene: TRBD1
V gene: TRBV10-3
clone size: -
CDR3 DNA: TGTGCCATCAGTGAGTCGACAGGGACCTACGAGCAGTACTTC
CDR3 protein: CAISESTGTYEQYF

J gene: TRBJ1-5
D gene: TRBD1
V gene: TRBV29-1
clone size: -
CDR3 DNA: TGCAGCGTTGAATCAGGGGGGCCCCAGCATTTT
CDR3 protein: CSVESGGPQHF

J gene: TRBJ2-6
D gene: -
V gene: TRBV29-1
clone size: once
CDR3 DNA: TGCAGCGTTGATAAGGGGTCTGGGGCCAACGTCCTGACTTTC
CDR3 protein: CSVDKGSGANVLTF

J gene: TRBJ2-7
D gene: -
V gene: TRBV19
clone size: -
CDR3 DNA: TGTGCCAGTAGTATAGGGGCCCGGTTGGGGCACGAGCAGTACTTC
CDR3 protein: CASSIGARLGHEQYF

J gene: TRBJ1-2
D gene: -
V gene: TRBV12-3/TRBV12-4
clone size: few
CDR3 DNA: TGTGCCAGCAGTTCCGGACAGTACTACACCTTC
CDR3 protein: CASSSGQYYTF

J gene: TRBJ2-5
D gene: TRBD2
V gene: TRBV18
clone size: -
CDR3 DNA: TGTGCCAGCTCACCACTTACGGGGGGGAATGAAGAGACCCAGTACTTC
CDR3 protein: CASSPLTGGNEETQYF

J gene: TRBJ1-5
D gene: -
V gene: TRBV5-3
clone size: -
CDR3 DNA: TGTGCCAGAAGCTTTGAGGGGAATCAGCCCCAGCATTTT
CDR3 protein: CARSFEGNQPQHF

J gene: TRBJ1-2
D gene: -
V gene: TRBV5-1
clone size: -
CDR3 DNA: TGCGCCAGCAGCTTTGGGGGTAGCTATGGCTACACCTTC
CDR3 protein: CASSFGGSYGYTF

J gene: TRBJ1-2
D gene: -
V gene: TRBV6-5
clone size: -
CDR3 DNA: TGTGCCAGCAGCCGACCTACAGGTGACCTTAATGGCTACACCTTC
CDR3 protein: CASSRPTGDLNGYTF

J gene: TRBJ2-1
D gene: -
V gene: TRBV7-3
clone size: -
CDR3 DNA: TGTGCCAGCAGCTCCAGCCCGGTCGACTACCTCAATGAGCAGTTCTTC
CDR3 protein: CASSSSPVDYLNEQFF

J gene: TRBJ2-1
D gene: -
V gene: TRBV7-8
clone size: -
CDR3 DNA: TGTGCCAGCAGCCGAGGTGGGGCCAACAATGAGCAGTTCTTC
CDR3 protein: CASSRGGANNEQFF

J gene: TRBJ1-2
D gene: -
V gene: TRBV7-3
clone size: -
CDR3 DNA: TGTGCCAGCAGCCCCGACCCCCTTAACTATGGCTACACCTTC
CDR3 protein: CASSPDPLNYGYTF

J gene: TRBJ1-2
D gene: -
V gene: TRBV7-9
clone size: -
CDR3 DNA: TGTGCCAGCAGCTTAGGACCCAACTATGGCTACACCTTC
CDR3 protein: CASSLGPNYGYTF

J gene: TRBJ2-2
D gene: -
V gene: TRBV2
clone size: -
CDR3 DNA: TGTGCCAGCAGTGAGTACAGCACGACAAACACCGGGGAGCTGTTTTTT
CDR3 protein: CASSEYSTTNTGELFF

J gene: TRBJ1-1
D gene: TRBD1
V gene: TRBV7-8
clone size: -
CDR3 DNA: TGTGCCAGCAGCTCTTTGGGACAGGGTGGGACTGAAGCTTTCTTT
CDR3 protein: CASSSLGQGGTEAFF

J gene: TRBJ2-7
D gene: -
V gene: TRBV18
clone size: -
CDR3 DNA: TGTGCCAGCTCACCATCCCGACGAGACTACGAGCAGTACTTC
CDR3 protein: CASSPSRRDYEQYF

J gene: TRBJ1-2
D gene: -
V gene: TRBV28
clone size: -
CDR3 DNA: TGTGCCAGCAGGGAGCCAGGTAACTATGGCTACACCTTC
CDR3 protein: CASREPGNYGYTF

J gene: TRBJ2-7
D gene: TRBD1
V gene: TRBV27
clone size: few
CDR3 DNA: TGTGCCAGCAGACGGAAACCCGGGACAGGGGGCCCCGAGCAGTACTTC
CDR3 protein: CASRRKPGTGGPEQYF

J gene: TRBJ2-7
D gene: -
V gene: TRBV5-1
clone size: -
CDR3 DNA: TGCGCCAGCAGCCCGGGACTCGGCCACGAGCAGTACTTC
CDR3 protein: CASSPGLGHEQYF

J gene: TRBJ2-7
D gene: TRBD2
V gene: TRBV4-3
clone size: -
CDR3 DNA: TGCGCCAGCAGCCAAGCGGTAGCGGGAGGGTTCTACGAGCAGTACTTC
CDR3 protein: CASSQAVAGGFYEQYF

J gene: TRBJ2-1
D gene: TRBD2
V gene: TRBV9
clone size: -
CDR3 DNA: TGTGCCAGCAGCGCGGATCCGGGACTAGCGGGAGGGCTCAATGAGCAGTTCTTC
CDR3 protein: CASSADPGLAGGLNEQFF

J gene: TRBJ1-1
D gene: -
V gene: TRBV5-4
clone size: -
CDR3 DNA: TGTGCCAGCAGTTTCCAGGTTAACACTGAAGCTTTCTTT
CDR3 protein: CASSFQVNTEAFF

J gene: TRBJ1-2
D gene: -
V gene: TRBV6-2/TRBV6-3
clone size: -
CDR3 DNA: TGTGCCAGCAGTTACTCGAGTGGGGGCGCAAATGGCTACACCTTC
CDR3 protein: CASSYSSGGANGYTF

J gene: TRBJ2-3
D gene: -
V gene: TRBV29-1
clone size: -
CDR3 DNA: TGCAGCGTCTCTCGGTCCGGGGCCACAGATACGCAGTATTTT
CDR3 protein: CSVSRSGATDTQYF

J gene: TRBJ2-3
D gene: -
V gene: TRBV4-3
clone size: -
CDR3 DNA: TGCGCCAGCAGCCAAGGTTCGCCAGCTCTTAGCACAGATACGCAGTATTTT
CDR3 protein: CASSQGSPALSTDTQYF

J gene: TRBJ2-7
D gene: -
V gene: TRBV30
clone size: -
CDR3 DNA: TGTGCCTGGAGTGTATCAGGGACCGGGGGGCGCCGAAGCTACGAGCAGTACTTC
CDR3 protein: CAWSVSGTGGRRSYEQYF

J gene: TRBJ1-1
D gene: -
V gene: TRBV9
clone size: -
CDR3 DNA: TGTGCCAGCAGCGCCGGATGGGTCTGGGGGGTGGAAGCTTTCTTT
CDR3 protein: CASSAGWVWGVEAFF

J gene: TRBJ1-5
D gene: TRBD1
V gene: TRBV6-5
clone size: -
CDR3 DNA: TGTGCCAGCCGGGACAGGGTGAGCAATCAGCCCCAGCATTTT
CDR3 protein: CASRDRVSNQPQHF

J gene: TRBJ1-6
D gene: -
V gene: TRBV19
clone size: -
CDR3 DNA: TGTGCCAGTAGTCCCGGCAGGGCCGGTTCACCCCTCCACTTT
CDR3 protein: CASSPGRAGSPLHF

J gene: TRBJ2-2
D gene: -
V gene: TRBV5-1
clone size: -
CDR3 DNA: TGCGCCAGCAGTTGGATCCCCGGGACGGTGAACACCGGGGAGCTGTTTTTT
CDR3 protein: CASSWIPGTVNTGELFF

J gene: TRBJ2-1
D gene: TRBD1
V gene: TRBV27
clone size: -
CDR3 DNA: TGTGCCAGCAGTTTCCTACAGGGGTCCTACAATGAGCAGTTCTTC
CDR3 protein: CASSFLQGSYNEQFF

J gene: TRBJ2-1
D gene: TRBD2
V gene: TRBV30
clone size: few
CDR3 DNA: TGTGCCTGGAGTGCCTTTAGCGGGATCCCTTACGGCGAGCAGTTCTTC
CDR3 protein: CAWSAFSGIPYGEQFF

J gene: TRBJ1-5
D gene: -
V gene: TRBV2
clone size: -
CDR3 DNA: TGTGCCAGCAGTGAAGAGCATCCAGGGACCAATCAGCCCCAGCATTTT
CDR3 protein: CASSEEHPGTNQPQHF

J gene: TRBJ1-2
D gene: -
V gene: TRBV28
clone size: -
CDR3 DNA: TGTGCCAGCAGTAAGGTCGGCTACACCTTC
CDR3 protein: CASSKVGYTF

J gene: TRBJ2-7
D gene: -
V gene: TRBV10-2
clone size: -
CDR3 DNA: TGCGCCAGCAGGTACAACTTCTTTAGCTCCTACGAGCAGTACTTC
CDR3 protein: CASRYNFFSSYEQYF

J gene: TRBJ2-7
D gene: TRBD2
V gene: TRBV28
clone size: -
CDR3 DNA: TGTGCCAGCAGTTTGGCGGGAGGGTCCCTAACCTACGAGCAGTACTTC
CDR3 protein: CASSLAGGSLTYEQYF

J gene: TRBJ2-1
D gene: -
V gene: TRBV18
clone size: -
CDR3 DNA: TGTGCCAGCTCACCAGGGAGCAATGAGCAGTTCTTC
CDR3 protein: CASSPGSNEQFF

J gene: TRBJ1-1
D gene: -
V gene: TRBV7-9
clone size: -
CDR3 DNA: TGTGCCAGCAGCCCTTCGGTAAGTCTTGAAGCTTTCTTT
CDR3 protein: CASSPSVSLEAFF

J gene: TRBJ1-3
D gene: -
V gene: TRBV4-1
clone size: once
CDR3 DNA: TGCGCCAGCAGCCAAGTAGGGAGTGATCAACATTTT
CDR3 protein: CASSQVGSDQHF

J gene: TRBJ2-2
D gene: -
V gene: TRBV28
clone size: -
CDR3 DNA: TGTGCCAGCAGTTTATCCCAAGGAGTTGGGCCCCACACCGGGGAGCTGTTTTTT
CDR3 protein: CASSLSQGVGPHTGELFF

J gene: TRBJ1-4
D gene: -
V gene: TRBV7-9
clone size: -
CDR3 DNA: TGTGCCAGCAGCTTAGCGGTCCGATCAACTAATGAAAAACTGTTTTTT
CDR3 protein: CASSLAVRSTNEKLFF

J gene: TRBJ2-7
D gene: -
V gene: TRBV25-1
clone size: -
CDR3 DNA: TGTGCCAGCAGTGAATATAAAAGGGGTACCCTTACCTACGAGCAGTACTTC
CDR3 protein: CASSEYKRGTLTYEQYF

J gene: TRBJ2-3
D gene: TRBD2
V gene: TRBV27
clone size: -
CDR3 DNA: TGTGCCAGCAGTTTCCTGGGGCTAGCGGGAGGGCCGGCCACAGATACGCAGTATTTT
CDR3 protein: CASSFLGLAGGPATDTQYF

J gene: TRBJ1-1
D gene: TRBD1
V gene: TRBV19
clone size: once
CDR3 DNA: TGTGCCAGTAGTCCGAACAGGGGACTGAACACTGAAGCTTTCTTT
CDR3 protein: CASSPNRGLNTEAFF

J gene: TRBJ1-6
D gene: -
V gene: TRBV28
clone size: -
CDR3 DNA: TGTGCCAGCAGTTCTCCAGGGGACAATTCACCCCTCCACTTT
CDR3 protein: CASSSPGDNSPLHF

J gene: TRBJ2-7
D gene: -
V gene: TRBV30
clone size: -
CDR3 DNA: TGTGCCTGGAGTGTACGGTCAGAGCTTGGGCAGTACTTC
CDR3 protein: CAWSVRSELGQYF

J gene: TRBJ2-3
D gene: -
V gene: TRBV28
clone size: -
CDR3 DNA: TGTGCCAGCACCCTTCGTGGGGATACGCAGTATTTT
CDR3 protein: CASTLRGDTQYF

J gene: TRBJ2-1
D gene: -
V gene: TRBV6-4
clone size: -
CDR3 DNA: TGTGCCAGCAGTGACTCGAGGAGTAATGAGCAGTTCTTC
CDR3 protein: CASSDSRSNEQFF

J gene: TRBJ1-1
D gene: TRBD1
V gene: TRBV30
clone size: -
CDR3 DNA: TGTGCCGGTAACCCTCAGGGGGCCAGGTGGAACACTGAAGCTTTCTTT
CDR3 protein: CAGNPQGARWNTEAFF

J gene: TRBJ2-3
D gene: -
V gene: TRBV19
clone size: -
CDR3 DNA: TGTGCCAGCAGCCTAGCGATGTTAAGGGATACGCAGTATTTT
CDR3 protein: CASSLAMLRDTQYF

J gene: TRBJ2-1
D gene: -
V gene: TRBV24-1
clone size: -
CDR3 DNA: TGTGCCACCAGTGCTCGGGAGTTCGTGAATGAGCAGTTCTTC
CDR3 protein: CATSAREFVNEQFF

J gene: TRBJ1-5
D gene: -
V gene: TRBV28
clone size: -
CDR3 DNA: TGTGCCAGCAGTTACGGGGTTAGCAATCAGCCCCAGCATTTT
CDR3 protein: CASSYGVSNQPQHF

J gene: TRBJ2-7
D gene: TRBD1
V gene: TRBV28
clone size: -
CDR3 DNA: TGTGCCAGCAGTTTAGGGACAGGAGATTTCTACGAGCAGTACTTC
CDR3 protein: CASSLGTGDFYEQYF